A single sample gave rise to the 3 T cell receptor beta chains below, sequenced in a study of blood T cells in healthy people across ages. With a J-beta primer mix and a sample-barcoded 5' primer, a second PCR ran about 7 to 12 cycles. Via MiXCR, TCRdb re-called the 5' RACE reads, giving one row per CDR3 protein. The sample has about 620,000 distinct CDR3 sequences, roughly 20% seen once. The specimen sequenced was blood. The receptors derive from a man in his 70s in good health.

This clonotype was detected a few times. The chain links TRBV20-1 to TRBJ2-5, with D uncertain. Germline loops: CDR1 DFQATT, CDR2 SNEGSKA (reference sequence). Trimming pared 1 base from V and 5 bases from J, leaving 11 bases between. This CDR3 spans 13 amino acids. CDR3 nucleotide sequence: TGCAGTGCTAGAGCCCGGTCCGCGGAGACCCAGTACTTC. This sequence encodes CSARARSAETQYF.

This clonotype was detected a few times. A junction boundary mismatches the germline segment, possibly from a read error. The chain couples TRBV7-9 to TRBJ2-7; TRBD1 is a possible D gene (6 bases). The CDR3 is made up of 13 amino acids. The germline gives CDR1 SEHNR, CDR2 FQNEAQ (reference sequence). The CDR3 DNA is TGCGCCAGCAGCTTTCAGGGGTACTACGAGCAGTACTTC. It yields the protein CASSFQGYYEQYF.

Remarks on this clonotype: Sequence at one end of the junction differs from germline and may be a read error. V usage is TRBV18 and J usage is TRBJ2-7; no clear D gene. The CDR3 totals 14 residues. Germline loops: CDR1 KGHSH, CDR2 LQKENI. The CDR3 sequence: CASPPRSSPTEQYF. CDR3 DNA sequence: TGTGCCAGCCCACCAAGGTCATCCCCGACCGAGCAGTACTTC.